This TCR beta chain was captured in a study of control samples from healthy donors and cancer patients. V shed 1 base and J shed 4 bases, with 11 bases lying between them. The V gene's germline CDR1 is SGHTA and CDR2 FQGNSA. This CDR3 has 15 residues. Repertoires were generated with immunoSEQ multiplex PCR, while TCRdb's copy carries only in-frame clones and drops some. The table has around 55,000 clones, 90% to 97% seen once. Material: blood. The TCR sequence derives from a woman aged 18 to 35 in good health. The chain combines TRBV7-2 with TRBJ1-5; D uncertain. The CDR3 reads CASSLDALRNQPQHF. The DNA for the CDR3 is TGTGCCAGCAGCTTAGACGCATTAAGAAATCAGCCCCAGCATTTT.